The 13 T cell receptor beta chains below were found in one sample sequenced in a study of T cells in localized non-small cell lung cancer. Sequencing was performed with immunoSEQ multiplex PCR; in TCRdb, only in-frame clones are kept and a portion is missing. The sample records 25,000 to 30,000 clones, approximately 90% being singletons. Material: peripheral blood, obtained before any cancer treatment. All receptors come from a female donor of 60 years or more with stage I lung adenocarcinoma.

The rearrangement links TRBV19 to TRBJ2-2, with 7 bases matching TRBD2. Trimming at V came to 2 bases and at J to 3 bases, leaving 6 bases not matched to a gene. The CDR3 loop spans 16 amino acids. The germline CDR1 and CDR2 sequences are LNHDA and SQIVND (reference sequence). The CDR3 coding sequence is TGTGCCAGTAGTATACGGGGGGAGTTATACACCGGGGAGCTGTTTTTT. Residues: CASSIRGELYTGELFF.

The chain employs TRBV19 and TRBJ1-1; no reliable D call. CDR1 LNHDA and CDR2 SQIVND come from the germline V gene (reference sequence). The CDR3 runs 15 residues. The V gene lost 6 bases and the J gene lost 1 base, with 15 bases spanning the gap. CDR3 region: CASRPRALENTEAFF. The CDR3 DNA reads TGTGCCAGTAGACCGCGCGCCTTAGAGAACACTGAAGCTTTCTTT.

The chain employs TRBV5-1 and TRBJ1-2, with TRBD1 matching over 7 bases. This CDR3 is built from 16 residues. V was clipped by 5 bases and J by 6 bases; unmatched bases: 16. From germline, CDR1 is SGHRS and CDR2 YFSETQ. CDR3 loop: CASRIDVGTAWHGYTF. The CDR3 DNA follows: TGCGCCAGCAGAATAGATGTCGGGACAGCTTGGCATGGCTACACCTTC.

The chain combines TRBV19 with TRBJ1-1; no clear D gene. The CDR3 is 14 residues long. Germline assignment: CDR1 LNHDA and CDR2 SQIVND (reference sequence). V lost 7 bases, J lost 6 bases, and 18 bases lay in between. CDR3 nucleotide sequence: TGTGCCAGTATTCAGATCGGGGAAACAGCTGAAGCTTTCTTT. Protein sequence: CASIQIGETAEAFF.

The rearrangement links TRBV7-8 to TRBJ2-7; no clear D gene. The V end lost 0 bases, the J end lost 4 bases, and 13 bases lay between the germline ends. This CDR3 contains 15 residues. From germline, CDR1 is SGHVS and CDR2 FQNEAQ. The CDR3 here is CASSLAPTPFYEQYF. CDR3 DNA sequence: TGTGCCAGCAGCTTAGCGCCTACTCCCTTTTACGAGCAGTACTTC.

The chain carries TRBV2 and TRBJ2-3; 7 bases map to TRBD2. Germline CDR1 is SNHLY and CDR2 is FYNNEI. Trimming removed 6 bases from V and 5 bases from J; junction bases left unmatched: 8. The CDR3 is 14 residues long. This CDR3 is CASSVRLAVDTQYF. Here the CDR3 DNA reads TGTGCCAGCAGCGTTAGACTAGCAGTAGATACGCAGTATTTT.

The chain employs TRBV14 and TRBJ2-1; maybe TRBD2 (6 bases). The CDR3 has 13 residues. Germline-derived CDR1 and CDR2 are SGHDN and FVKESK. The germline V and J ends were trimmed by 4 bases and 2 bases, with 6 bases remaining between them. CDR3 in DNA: TGTGCCAGCAGCCGCGGGACCTACAATGAGCAGTTCTTC. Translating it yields CASSRGTYNEQFF.

The CDR3 reads CASSIVLTGDSYGYTF. The CDR3 DNA is TGTGCCAGTAGTATAGTACTCACAGGCGATTCCTATGGCTACACCTTC. The J gene is TRBJ1-2, the V gene TRBV19, with D perhaps TRBD1 (5 bases). This CDR3 is built from 16 residues. V was pared by 1 base and J by 4 bases, with 16 bases between. Germline-derived CDR1 and CDR2 are LNHDA and SQIVND (reference sequence). The full variable domain, rest sourced from reference TRBV19 and TRBJ1-2, is DGGITQSPKYLFRKEGQNVTLSCEQNLNHDAMYWYRQDPGQGLRLIYYSQIVNDFQKGDIAEGYSVSREKKESFPLTVTSAQKNPTAFYLCASSIVLTGDSYGYTFGSGTRLTVV.

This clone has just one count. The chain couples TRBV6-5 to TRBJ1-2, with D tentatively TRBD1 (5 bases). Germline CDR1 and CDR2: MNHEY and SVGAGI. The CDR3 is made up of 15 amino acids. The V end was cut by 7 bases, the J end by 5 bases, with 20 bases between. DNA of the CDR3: TGTGCCAGCACTCCAAGACAGCATTCTCCTTATGGCTACACCTTC. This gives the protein CASTPRQHSPYGYTF.

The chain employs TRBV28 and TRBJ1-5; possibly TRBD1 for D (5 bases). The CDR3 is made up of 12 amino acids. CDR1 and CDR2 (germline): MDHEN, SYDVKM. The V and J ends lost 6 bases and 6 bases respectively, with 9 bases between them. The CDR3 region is CASRRGRQPQHF. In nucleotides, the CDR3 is TGTGCCAGCAGAAGGGGACGTCAGCCCCAGCATTTT.

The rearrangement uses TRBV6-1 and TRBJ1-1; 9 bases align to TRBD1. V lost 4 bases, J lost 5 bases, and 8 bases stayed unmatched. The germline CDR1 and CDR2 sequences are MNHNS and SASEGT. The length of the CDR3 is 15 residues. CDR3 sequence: CASSAEDRGWTEAFF. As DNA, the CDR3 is TGTGCCAGCAGTGCAGAAGACAGGGGGTGGACTGAAGCTTTCTTT.

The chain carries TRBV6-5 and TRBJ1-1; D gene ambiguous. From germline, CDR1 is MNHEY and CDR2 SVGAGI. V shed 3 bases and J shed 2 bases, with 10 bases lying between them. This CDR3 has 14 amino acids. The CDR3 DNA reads TGTGCCAGCAGTTATGGGATCCTTAACACTGAAGCTTTCTTT. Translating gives CASSYGILNTEAFF.

As DNA, the CDR3 is TGTGCCAGCAGTCAGGACAGGGTGAACACTGAAGCTTTCTTT. Translating gives CASSQDRVNTEAFF. V usage is TRBV6-4 and J usage is TRBJ1-1; 8 bases fit TRBD1. V lost 5 bases to trimming and J lost 0 bases; unmatched junction nucleotides: 2. This CDR3 region has 14 residues. Germline loops: CDR1 MRHNA, CDR2 SNTAGT.